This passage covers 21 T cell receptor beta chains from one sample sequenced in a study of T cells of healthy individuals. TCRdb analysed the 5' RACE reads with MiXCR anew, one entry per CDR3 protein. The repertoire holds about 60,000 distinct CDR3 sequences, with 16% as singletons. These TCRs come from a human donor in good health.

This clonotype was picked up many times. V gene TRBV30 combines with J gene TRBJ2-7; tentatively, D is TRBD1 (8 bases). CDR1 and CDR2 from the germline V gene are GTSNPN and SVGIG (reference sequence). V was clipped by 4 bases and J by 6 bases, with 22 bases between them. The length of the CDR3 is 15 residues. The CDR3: CAWNRGGASSGEQYF. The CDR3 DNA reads TGTGCCTGGAACAGGGGGGGGGCCTCATCGGGCGAGCAGTACTTC.

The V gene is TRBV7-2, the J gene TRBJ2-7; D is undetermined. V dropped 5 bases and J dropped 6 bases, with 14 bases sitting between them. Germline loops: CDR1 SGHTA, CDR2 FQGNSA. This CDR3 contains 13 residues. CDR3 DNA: TGTGCCAGCAGCAAAGACCGCCCCGCCGAGCAGTACTTC. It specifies CASSKDRPAEQYF.

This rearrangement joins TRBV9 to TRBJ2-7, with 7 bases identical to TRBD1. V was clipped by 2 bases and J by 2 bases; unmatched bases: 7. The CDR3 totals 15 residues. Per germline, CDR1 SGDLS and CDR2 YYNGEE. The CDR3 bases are TGTGCCAGCAGCGTCACCGGGACAGAAGCCTACGAGCAGTACTTC. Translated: CASSVTGTEAYEQYF.

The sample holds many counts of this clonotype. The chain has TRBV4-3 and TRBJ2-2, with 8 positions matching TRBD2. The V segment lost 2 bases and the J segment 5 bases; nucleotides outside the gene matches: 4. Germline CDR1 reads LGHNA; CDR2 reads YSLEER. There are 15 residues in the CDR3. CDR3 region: CASSQLSGITGELFF. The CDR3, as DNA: TGCGCCAGCAGCCAACTTAGCGGGATTACCGGGGAGCTGTTTTTT.

The CDR3 sequence: CASSPTGLETQYF. For the CDR3, the DNA is TGTGCCAGCAGTCCGACAGGGTTGGAGACCCAGTACTTC. The V call is TRBV12-3 or TRBV12-4, the J call TRBJ2-5; TRBD1 aligns across 7 bases. Trimming took 5 bases from V and 5 from J; bases not matched to a gene: 5. This CDR3 spans 13 amino acids.

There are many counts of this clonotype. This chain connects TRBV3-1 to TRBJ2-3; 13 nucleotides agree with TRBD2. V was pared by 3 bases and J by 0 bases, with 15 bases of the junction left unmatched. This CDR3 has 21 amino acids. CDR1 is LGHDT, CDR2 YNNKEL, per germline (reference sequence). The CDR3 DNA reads TGTGCCAGCAGCCAGAGCTTGCGGCGGACTAGCGGGAGAGGGAGCACAGATACGCAGTATTTT. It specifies CASSQSLRRTSGRGSTDTQYF.

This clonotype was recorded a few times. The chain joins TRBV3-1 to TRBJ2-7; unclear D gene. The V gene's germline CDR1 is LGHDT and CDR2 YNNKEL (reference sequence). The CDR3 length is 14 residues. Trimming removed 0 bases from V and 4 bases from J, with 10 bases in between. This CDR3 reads CASSQDLFGYEQYF. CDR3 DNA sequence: TGTGCCAGCAGCCAAGATCTATTCGGGTACGAGCAGTACTTC.

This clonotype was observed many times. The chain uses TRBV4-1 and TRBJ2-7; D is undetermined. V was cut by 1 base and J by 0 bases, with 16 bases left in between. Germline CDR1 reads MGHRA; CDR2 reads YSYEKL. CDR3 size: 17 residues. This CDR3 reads CASSQGSGLSSSYEQYF. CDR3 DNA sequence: TGCGCCAGCAGCCAAGGATCTGGTCTCTCGAGCTCCTACGAGCAGTACTTC.

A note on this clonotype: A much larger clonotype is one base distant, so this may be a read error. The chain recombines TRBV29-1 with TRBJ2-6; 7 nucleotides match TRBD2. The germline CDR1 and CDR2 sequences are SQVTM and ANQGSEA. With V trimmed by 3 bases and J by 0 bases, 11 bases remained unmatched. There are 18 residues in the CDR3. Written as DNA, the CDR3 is TGCAGCGTTGAGGGAGGGGACGGGGGTGGCTCTGGGGCCAACGTCCTGACTTTC. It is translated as CSVEGGDGGGSGANVLTF.

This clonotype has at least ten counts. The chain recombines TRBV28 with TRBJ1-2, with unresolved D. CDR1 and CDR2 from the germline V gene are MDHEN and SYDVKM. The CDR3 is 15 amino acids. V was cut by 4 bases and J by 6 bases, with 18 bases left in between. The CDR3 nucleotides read TGTGCCAGCAGTTCCACTGACACGGGTTGGGATGGCTACACCTTC. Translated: CASSSTDTGWDGYTF.

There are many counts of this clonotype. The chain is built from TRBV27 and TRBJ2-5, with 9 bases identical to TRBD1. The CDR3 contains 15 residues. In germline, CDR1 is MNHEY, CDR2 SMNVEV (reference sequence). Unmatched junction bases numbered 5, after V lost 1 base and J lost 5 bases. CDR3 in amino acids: CASSLWTGARETQYF. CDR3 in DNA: TGTGCCAGCAGTTTATGGACAGGGGCCAGGGAGACCCAGTACTTC.

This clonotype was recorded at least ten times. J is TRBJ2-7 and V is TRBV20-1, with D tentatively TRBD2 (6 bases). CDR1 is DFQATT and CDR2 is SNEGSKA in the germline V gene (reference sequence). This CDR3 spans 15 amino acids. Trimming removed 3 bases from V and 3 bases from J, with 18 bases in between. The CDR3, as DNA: TGCAGTGCTAGTCAACTAGGGCGGGACCTCTACGAGCAGTACTTC. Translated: CSASQLGRDLYEQYF.

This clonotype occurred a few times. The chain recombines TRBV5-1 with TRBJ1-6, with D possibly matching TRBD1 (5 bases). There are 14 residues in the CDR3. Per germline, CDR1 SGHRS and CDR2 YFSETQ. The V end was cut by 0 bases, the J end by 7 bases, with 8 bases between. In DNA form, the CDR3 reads TGCGCCAGCAGCTTGGGGCAGGGAAATTCACCCCTCCACTTT. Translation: CASSLGQGNSPLHF. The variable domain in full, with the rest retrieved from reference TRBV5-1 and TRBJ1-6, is KAGVTQTPRYLIKTRGQQVTLSCSPISGHRSVSWYQQTPGQGLQFLFEYFSETQRNKGNFPGRFSGRQFSNSRSEMNVSTLELGDSALYLCASSLGQGNSPLHFGNGTRLTVT.

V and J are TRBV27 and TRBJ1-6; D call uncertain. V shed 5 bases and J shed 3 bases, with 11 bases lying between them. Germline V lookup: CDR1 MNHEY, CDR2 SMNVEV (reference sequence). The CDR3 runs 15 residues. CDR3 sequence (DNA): TGTGCCAGCAGTCCAACAGCCCACTATAATTCACCCCTCCACTTT. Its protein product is CASSPTAHYNSPLHF.

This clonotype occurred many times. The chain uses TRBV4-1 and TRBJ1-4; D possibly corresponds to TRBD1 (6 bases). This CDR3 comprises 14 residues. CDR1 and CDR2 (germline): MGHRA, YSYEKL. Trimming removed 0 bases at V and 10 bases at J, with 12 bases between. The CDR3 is CASSQEELGAKLFF. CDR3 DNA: TGCGCCAGCAGCCAAGAGGAATTGGGGGCAAAACTGTTTTTT.

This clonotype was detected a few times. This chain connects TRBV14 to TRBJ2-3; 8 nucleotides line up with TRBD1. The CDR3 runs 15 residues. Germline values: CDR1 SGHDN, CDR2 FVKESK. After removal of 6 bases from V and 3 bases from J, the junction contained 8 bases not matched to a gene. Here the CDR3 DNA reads TGTGCCAGCAGTCCCAGGGGGCGTTGGACAGATACGCAGTATTTT. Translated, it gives CASSPRGRWTDTQYF. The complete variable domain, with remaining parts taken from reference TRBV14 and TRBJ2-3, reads EAGVTQFPSHSVIEKGQTVTLRCDPISGHDNLYWYRRVMGKEIKFLLHFVKESKQDESGMPNNRFLAERTGGTYSTLKVQPAELEDSGVYFCASSPRGRWTDTQYFGPGTRLTVL.

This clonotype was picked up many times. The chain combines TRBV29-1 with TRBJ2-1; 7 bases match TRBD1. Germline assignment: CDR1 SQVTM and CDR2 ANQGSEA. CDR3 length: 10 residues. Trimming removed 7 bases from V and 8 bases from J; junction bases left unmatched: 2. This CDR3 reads CSGTGHEQFF. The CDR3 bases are TGCAGCGGGACAGGCCATGAGCAGTTCTTC.

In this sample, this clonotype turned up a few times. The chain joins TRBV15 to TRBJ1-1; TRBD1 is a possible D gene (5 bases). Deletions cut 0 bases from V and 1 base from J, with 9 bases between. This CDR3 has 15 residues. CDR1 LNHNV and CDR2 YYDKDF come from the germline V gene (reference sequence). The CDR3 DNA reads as TGTGCCACCAGCAGAGATCAGCAGGGGAACACTGAAGCTTTCTTT. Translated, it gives CATSRDQQGNTEAFF.

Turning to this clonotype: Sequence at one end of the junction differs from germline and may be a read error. DNA of the CDR3: TGTGCCAGCAGCCTAGCGAGAGACTTTCGCAATGAGCAGTTCTTC. It translates to CASSLARDFRNEQFF. The J gene is TRBJ2-1, the V gene TRBV7-2; TRBD2 might be the D (6 bases). CDR1 is SGHTA and CDR2 is FQGNSA in the germline V gene. This CDR3 has 15 residues.

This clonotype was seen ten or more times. CDR3 sequence: CASSPGVDTEAFF. The CDR3 bases are TGTGCCAGCAGTCCGGGGGTGGACACTGAAGCTTTCTTT. The chain is built from TRBV7-3 and TRBJ1-1; the D gene is possibly TRBD1 (5 bases). This CDR3 contains 13 residues. Between the trimmed V and J ends, which lost 6 bases and 3 bases, there was a span of 11 bases. The V gene's germline CDR1 is SGHTA and CDR2 FQGTGA.

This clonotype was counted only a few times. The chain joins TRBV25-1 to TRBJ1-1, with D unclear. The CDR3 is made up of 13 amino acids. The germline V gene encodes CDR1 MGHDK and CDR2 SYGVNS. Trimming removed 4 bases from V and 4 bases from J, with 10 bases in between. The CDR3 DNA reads TGTGCCAGCAGTGTGTCGAGGGCCACTGAAGCTTTCTTT. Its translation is CASSVSRATEAFF.